Each of the 3 T cell receptor beta chains below was sequenced from the same sample in a study of T cells in Graves' hyperthyroidism and ophthalmopathy. Researchers took RNA transcripts and amplified the TCR beta CDR3 regions from them. TCR CDR3 underwent first-round RT-PCR with the HTBI primer set. TCRdb reprocessed the multiplex PCR reads with MiXCR, giving one entry per CDR3 protein. The sample yields approximately 400,000 distinct CDR3 sequences, 15% to 20% seen once. Sequences were obtained from blood. The origin of the receptors is a man aged 18 to 29 with Graves' ophthalmopathy.

This clonotype was counted ten times or more. The V and J genes are TRBV7-9 and TRBJ1-2; no firm D call. Germline lookup yields CDR1 SEHNR and CDR2 FQNEAQ (reference sequence). V lost 5 bases to trimming and J lost 0 bases, with 10 bases between them. CDR3 length equals 14 residues. CDR3 in amino acids: CASSPEIANYGYTF. As DNA, the CDR3 is TGTGCCAGCAGCCCTGAGATAGCTAACTATGGCTACACCTTC.

Ten or more counts support this clonotype. The V gene is TRBV10-3, the J gene TRBJ2-5, with D possibly TRBD2 on 7 matching bases. The CDR3 spans 12 residues. CDR1 is ENHRY and CDR2 is SYGVKD in the germline V gene. The V end was cut by 8 bases, the J end by 5 bases, with 12 bases between. The CDR3: CAIGGGEETQYF. Written as DNA, the CDR3 is TGTGCCATCGGGGGGGGCGAGGAGACCCAGTACTTC.

V usage is TRBV12-3 or TRBV12-4 and J usage is TRBJ2-7; TRBD2 matches at 8 bases. The length of the CDR3 is 17 residues. The V gene end was trimmed by 2 bases and the J gene end by 2 bases; junction bases not matched to a gene: 11. CDR3: CASSLSSLRAGAYEQYF. The CDR3 DNA is TGTGCCAGCAGTTTAAGCTCGCTCCGAGCGGGGGCCTACGAGCAGTACTTC.